These T cell receptor beta chains were read from a single sample in a study of blood T cell repertoires in COVID-19. Generated by immunoSEQ multiplex PCR, the TCRdb table keeps only in-frame clones and is missing some. The data show 280,000 or so clones, around 85% seen once. Material for sequencing was peripheral blood. The receptors come from a woman aged 25 to 39 who had recovered from COVID-19. Both conserved end residues are part of each CDR3. The D gene is left open where the match is weak. The size of a clone is reported for some rows only, either as once, few or many, or as a class for expanded clones.

j_gene	v_gene	d_gene	len	abundance	CDR3aa	CDR3nt
TRBJ2-7	TRBV2	.	13	.	CASSPQTLNEQYF	TGTGCCAGCAGTCCACAAACCCTCAACGAGCAGTACTTC
TRBJ1-5	TRBV19	TRBD1	14	.	CASSLQGGTQPQHF	TGTGCCAGTAGTCTCCAGGGGGGAACCCAGCCCCAGCATTTT
TRBJ1-4	TRBV11-2	TRBD1	13	.	CASSLPGQGKLFF	TGTGCCAGCAGCTTACCGGGACAGGGAAAACTGTTTTTT
TRBJ2-1	TRBV10-3	.	15	.	CAISGAGSSYNEQFF	TGTGCCATCAGTGGGGCAGGTAGCTCCTACAATGAGCAGTTCTTC
TRBJ1-1	TRBV18	.	16	.	CASSPPAQGFSTEAFF	TGTGCCAGCTCACCACCAGCACAGGGTTTTTCGACTGAAGCTTTCTTT
TRBJ1-5	TRBV2	TRBD1	11	.	CASGQDQPQHF	TGTGCCAGCGGACAGGATCAGCCCCAGCATTTT
TRBJ2-3	TRBV10-3	.	16	.	CAISESGIQGSNTQYF	TGTGCCATCAGTGAGTCGGGTATTCAGGGGTCGAATACGCAGTATTTT
TRBJ2-7	TRBV4-3	TRBD2	15	.	CASSQVVSGTYEQYF	TGCGCCAGCAGCCAAGTTGTTAGCGGGACTTACGAGCAGTACTTC
TRBJ2-1	TRBV6-2/TRBV6-3	.	12	once	CASSSSHYEQFF	TGTGCCAGCAGTTCCTCCCACTATGAGCAGTTCTTC
TRBJ2-1	TRBV19	TRBD2	18	few	CASSIRLAGLGSYNEQFF	TGTGCCAGTAGTATCCGACTAGCGGGGTTGGGCTCCTACAATGAGCAGTTCTTC
TRBJ1-1	TRBV7-8	.	12	.	CASSPTDWEAFF	TGTGCCAGCAGCCCTACTGATTGGGAAGCTTTCTTT
TRBJ2-3	TRBV3-1/TRBV3-2	.	17	.	CASSQDRGGASTDTQYF	TGTGCCAGCAGCCAAGATAGGGGGGGGGCTAGCACAGATACGCAGTATTTT
TRBJ2-2	TRBV9	TRBD2	18	.	CASSKRGLGTSDPGELFF	TGTGCCAGCAGCAAGAGGGGGCTAGGGACTAGCGATCCCGGGGAGCTGTTTTTT
TRBJ2-7	TRBV28	.	14	.	CASSLRGPPYEQYF	TGTGCCAGCAGTCTAAGGGGTCCGCCGTACGAGCAGTACTTC
TRBJ2-3	TRBV14	.	20	.	CASSRYKVRFNRGYTDTQYF	TGTGCCAGCAGCCGATATAAAGTTCGATTCAACCGAGGGTACACAGATACGCAGTATTTT
TRBJ1-2	TRBV12-3/TRBV12-4	TRBD1	12	.	CASTTGAYGYTF	TGTGCCAGCACCACAGGGGCCTATGGCTACACCTTC
TRBJ2-1	TRBV27	TRBD2	17	.	CASSPRLAGDSYNEQFF	TGTGCCAGCAGTCCTCGACTAGCGGGAGACTCCTACAATGAGCAGTTCTTC
TRBJ2-7	TRBV7-9	TRBD2	15	.	CASRPGGDGSYEQYF	TGTGCCAGCAGGCCCGGGGGGGACGGGTCCTACGAGCAGTACTTC
TRBJ2-1	TRBV6-5	TRBD2	14	.	CASNLAGAYNEQFF	TGTGCCAGCAACCTAGCGGGGGCCTACAATGAGCAGTTCTTC
TRBJ1-6	TRBV4-2	TRBD1	15	.	CASSQEGGQGRPLHF	TGTGCCAGCAGCCAAGAAGGGGGACAGGGGAGGCCCCTCCACTTT
TRBJ2-6	TRBV5-1	.	14	.	CASRSYSGANVLTF	TGCGCCAGCAGATCGTACTCTGGGGCCAACGTCCTGACTTTC
TRBJ1-1	TRBV30	TRBD1	13	.	CAWSVQGSTEAFF	TGTGCCTGGAGTGTACAGGGGAGCACTGAAGCTTTCTTT
TRBJ2-7	TRBV6-2/TRBV6-3	TRBD2	15	.	CASSRLAGGPYEQYF	TGTGCCAGCAGCCGACTAGCGGGGGGACCCTACGAGCAGTACTTC
TRBJ1-1	TRBV7-3	.	14	few	CASSPGTLNTEAFF	TGTGCCAGCAGCCCCGGGACACTGAACACTGAAGCTTTCTTT
TRBJ2-4	TRBV30	.	12	.	CAWSVQLDIQYF	TGTGCCTGGAGTGTACAGTTGGACATTCAGTACTTC
TRBJ2-7	TRBV7-9	.	13	.	CASSPRLDYEQYF	TGTGCCAGCAGCCCGCGACTGGACTACGAGCAGTACTTC
TRBJ2-5	TRBV6-5	.	15	.	CASSYSGGTAETQYF	TGTGCCAGCAGTTACTCCGGGGGAACTGCAGAGACCCAGTACTTC
TRBJ2-7	TRBV7-9	.	13	.	CASSPDISYEQYF	TGTGCCAGCAGCCCCGACATCTCCTACGAGCAGTACTTC